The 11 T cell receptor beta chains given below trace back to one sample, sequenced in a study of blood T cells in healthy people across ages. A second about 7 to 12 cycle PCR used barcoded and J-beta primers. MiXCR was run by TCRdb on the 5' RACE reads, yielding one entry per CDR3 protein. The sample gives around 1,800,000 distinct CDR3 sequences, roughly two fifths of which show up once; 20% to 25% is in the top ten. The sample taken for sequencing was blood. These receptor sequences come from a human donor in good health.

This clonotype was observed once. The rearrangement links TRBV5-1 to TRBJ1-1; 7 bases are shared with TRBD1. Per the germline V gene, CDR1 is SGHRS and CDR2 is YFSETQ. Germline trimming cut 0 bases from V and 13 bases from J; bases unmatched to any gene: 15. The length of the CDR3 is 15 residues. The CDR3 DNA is TGCGCCAGCAGCTTGGTTTCGCCAACAGGGGAAATTGTTTTCTTT. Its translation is CASSLVSPTGEIVFF.

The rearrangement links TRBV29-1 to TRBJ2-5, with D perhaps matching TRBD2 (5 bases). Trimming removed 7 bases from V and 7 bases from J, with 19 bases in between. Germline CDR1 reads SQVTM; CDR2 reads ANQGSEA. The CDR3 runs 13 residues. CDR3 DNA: TGCAGCGCTATGGATGGCGGGTCTGGGACCCAGTACTTC. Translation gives CSAMDGGSGTQYF.

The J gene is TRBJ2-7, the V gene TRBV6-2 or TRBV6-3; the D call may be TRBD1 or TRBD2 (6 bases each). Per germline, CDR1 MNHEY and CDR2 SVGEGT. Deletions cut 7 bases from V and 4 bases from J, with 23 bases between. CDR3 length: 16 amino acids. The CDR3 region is CASIDATGARLYEQYF. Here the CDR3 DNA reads TGTGCCAGCATTGATGCTACGGGGGCCCGGTTATACGAGCAGTACTTC.

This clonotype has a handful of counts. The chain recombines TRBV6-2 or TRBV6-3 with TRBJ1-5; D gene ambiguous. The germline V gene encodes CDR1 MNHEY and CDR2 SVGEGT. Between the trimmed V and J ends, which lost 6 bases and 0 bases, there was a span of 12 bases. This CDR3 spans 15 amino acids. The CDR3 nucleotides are TGTGCCAGCAGCCCCACATCATATAGCAATCAGCCCCAGCATTTT. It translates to CASSPTSYSNQPQHF.

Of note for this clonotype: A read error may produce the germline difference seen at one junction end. DNA for the CDR3: TGTACCAGCAGAACCCAAACCGTCGGGGCGGGTGAAAAACTGTTTTTT. Translated, it gives CTSRTQTVGAGEKLFF. The chain joins TRBV4-2 to TRBJ1-4; TRBD1 might be the D (5 bases). Germline lookup yields CDR1 LGHNA and CDR2 YNFKEQ. The CDR3 totals 16 residues.

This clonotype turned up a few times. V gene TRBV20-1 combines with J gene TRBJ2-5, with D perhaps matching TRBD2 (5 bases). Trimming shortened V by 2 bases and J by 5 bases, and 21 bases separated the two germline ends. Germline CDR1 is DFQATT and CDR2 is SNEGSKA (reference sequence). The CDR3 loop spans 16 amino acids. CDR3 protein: CSARSGDGGSRETQYF. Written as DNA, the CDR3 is TGCAGTGCTAGATCCGGTGACGGCGGGTCGCGGGAGACCCAGTACTTC.

The CDR3 is CATSPIPNQPQHF. DNA for the CDR3: TGTGCCACCAGCCCAATCCCCAATCAGCCCCAGCATTTT. The J gene is TRBJ1-5, the V gene TRBV15; D is undetermined. Between the trimmed V and J ends, which lost 5 bases and 3 bases, there was a span of 8 bases. The CDR3 runs 13 residues. Germline assignment: CDR1 LNHNV and CDR2 YYDKDF (reference sequence).

The CDR3 reads CAISESIAGGRSYEQYF. CDR3 DNA: TGTGCCATCAGTGAGTCGATAGCGGGGGGGCGGTCCTACGAGCAGTACTTC. This rearrangement joins TRBV10-3 to TRBJ2-7, with TRBD2 identical over 11 bases. Per germline, CDR1 ENHRY and CDR2 SYGVKD. V was clipped by 0 bases and J by 1 base; unmatched bases: 5. This CDR3 region has 17 residues.

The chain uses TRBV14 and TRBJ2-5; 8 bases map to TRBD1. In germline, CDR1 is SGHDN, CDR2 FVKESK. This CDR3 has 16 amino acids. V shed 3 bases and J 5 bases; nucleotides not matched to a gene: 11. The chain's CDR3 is CASSQNRDRSSETQYF. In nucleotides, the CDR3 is TGTGCCAGCAGCCAGAACCGGGACAGGTCTTCGGAGACCCAGTACTTC. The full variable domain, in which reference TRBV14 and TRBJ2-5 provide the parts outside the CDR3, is EAGVTQFPSHSVIEKGQTVTLRCDPISGHDNLYWYRRVMGKEIKFLLHFVKESKQDESGMPNNRFLAERTGGTYSTLKVQPAELEDSGVYFCASSQNRDRSSETQYFGPGTRLLVL.

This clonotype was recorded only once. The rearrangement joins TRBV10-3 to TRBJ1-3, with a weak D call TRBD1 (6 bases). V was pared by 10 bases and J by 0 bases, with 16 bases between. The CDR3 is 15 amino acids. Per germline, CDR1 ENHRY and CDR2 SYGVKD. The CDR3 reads CATTLDRTSGNTIYF. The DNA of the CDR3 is TGTGCCACGACCCTCGACAGGACCTCTGGAAACACCATATATTTT.

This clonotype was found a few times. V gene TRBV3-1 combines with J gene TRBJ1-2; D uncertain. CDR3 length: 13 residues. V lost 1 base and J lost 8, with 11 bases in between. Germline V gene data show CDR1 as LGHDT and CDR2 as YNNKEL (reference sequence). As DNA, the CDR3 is TGTGCCAGCAGCCAAGCGTGGGTGGAGGGCTACACCTTC. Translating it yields CASSQAWVEGYTF.